These 12 T cell receptor beta chains were sequenced from one sample in a study of PD-L1 blockade in urothelial cancer. Indicated time point: pretreatment peripheral blood. Measured with immunoSEQ multiplex PCR; TCRdb has only the in-frame clones, and not every one. The sample gives some 71,000 clones, about 90% of which show up once; approximately 15% is in the top ten. Here the sequenced sample was PBMCs, taken around atezolizumab (anti-PD-L1) treatment. These receptors were collected from a man aged 60-69 years with urothelial cancer.

In its sample, this clone was seen once. The chain recombines TRBV7-8 with TRBJ2-5, with 7 nucleotides matching TRBD2. V trimming: 7 bases; J trimming: 4 bases; junction bases outside the gene matches: 9. The CDR3 consists of 14 residues. Germline assignment: CDR1 SGHVS and CDR2 FQNEAQ. The CDR3 DNA is TGTGCCAGCAAAAAGCGGGGTGGTCTAGAGACCCAGTACTTC. It translates to CASKKRGGLETQYF. The variable domain in full, with the rest retrieved from reference TRBV7-8 and TRBJ2-5, is GAGVSQSPRYKVAKRGQDVALRCDPISGHVSLFWYQQALGQGPEFLTYFQNEAQLDKSGLPSDRFFAERPEGSVSTLKIQRTQQEDSAVYLCASKKRGGLETQYFGPGTRLLVL.

J is TRBJ1-4 and V is TRBV6-1, with 9 bases fitting TRBD1. Germline V gene lookup returns CDR1 MNHNS and CDR2 SASEGT. The CDR3 runs 14 residues. The trim removed 5 bases at V and 4 bases at J, leaving 2 bases unmatched. The CDR3 reads CASSSTGGNEKLFF. The CDR3 bases are TGTGCCAGCAGTTCGACAGGGGGTAATGAAAAACTGTTTTTT.

The V call is TRBV18, the J call TRBJ2-3; 10 nucleotides align to TRBD2. CDR1 is KGHSH and CDR2 is LQKENI in the germline V gene. Trimming took 4 bases from V and 6 from J; bases not matched to a gene: 1. The length of the CDR3 is 13 residues. The CDR3 loop reads CASSLLAGDTQYF. In DNA form, the CDR3 reads TGTGCCAGCTCACTACTAGCGGGGGATACGCAGTATTTT.

The chain carries TRBV14 and TRBJ1-4; no firm D call. Between the trimmed V and J ends, which lost 2 bases and 4 bases, there was a span of 14 bases. The CDR3 sequence is 16 residues long. The germline gives CDR1 SGHDN, CDR2 FVKESK. CDR3 amino acids: CASSQSSRVGNEKLFF. The CDR3 DNA reads as TGTGCCAGCAGCCAAAGTTCGAGGGTCGGTAATGAAAAACTGTTTTTT.

This chain connects TRBV5-5 to TRBJ1-5; D is undetermined. Germline-derived CDR1 and CDR2 are SGHKS and YYEKEE (reference sequence). The CDR3 contains 15 residues. V dropped 0 bases and J dropped 6 bases, with 13 bases sitting between them. This CDR3 is CASSLARGGGQPQHF. CDR3 coding DNA: TGTGCCAGCAGCTTGGCTCGGGGTGGAGGTCAGCCCCAGCATTTT.

The genes are TRBV19 and TRBJ2-5, with D perhaps matching TRBD1 (6 bases). The V gene's germline CDR1 is LNHDA and CDR2 SQIVND (reference sequence). Trimming shortened V by 7 bases and J by 5 bases, and 23 bases separated the two germline ends. The CDR3 length is 16 residues. CDR3 sequence reads: CASTPGRGLMLETQYF. As DNA, the CDR3 is TGTGCCAGTACCCCGGGCAGGGGTCTTATGCTGGAGACCCAGTACTTC.

V and J are TRBV7-2 and TRBJ2-2; 11 bases fit TRBD2. Germline assignment: CDR1 SGHTA and CDR2 FQGNSA. Trimming removed 1 base from V and 7 bases from J; junction bases left unmatched: 8. This CDR3 spans 17 amino acids. CDR3 sequence (DNA): TGTGCCAGCAGCTTAGGACTAGCGGGACCCCGGGGCGGGGAGCTGTTTTTT. It translates to CASSLGLAGPRGGELFF.

This rearrangement joins TRBV28 to TRBJ1-2; D might be TRBD1 (5 bases). The V gene's germline CDR1 is MDHEN and CDR2 SYDVKM. V was pared by 3 bases and J by 5 bases, with 13 bases between. CDR3 length equals 14 residues. CDR3 bases: TGTGCCAGCAGTTTGGTGGGGCGGGGGTATGGCTACACCTTC. It encodes CASSLVGRGYGYTF.

This chain uses TRBV6-1 with TRBJ1-5; 10 positions match TRBD1. This CDR3 comprises 15 residues. V lost 5 bases to trimming and J lost 1 base; unmatched junction nucleotides: 2. Germline CDR1 MNHNS, CDR2 SASEGT. Here the CDR3 DNA reads TGTGCCAGCAGTAGGACAGGGGGGAGCAATCAGCCCCAGCATTTT. It yields the protein CASSRTGGSNQPQHF.

The chain has TRBV14 and TRBJ1-4; 9 bases are a match to TRBD1. The germline V gene has CDR1 SGHDN and CDR2 FVKESK. J lost 8 bases, V lost 4 bases, and 5 bases had no gene match. The CDR3 is made up of 14 amino acids. The CDR3 bases are TGTGCCAGCAGCCGGACAGGGGCTAGGGAAAAACTGTTTTTT. Translation gives CASSRTGAREKLFF.

V is TRBV5-6 and J is TRBJ2-7, with unresolved D. Germline V lookup: CDR1 SGHDT, CDR2 YYEEEE. The V and J ends lost 1 base and 7 bases respectively, with 12 bases between them. This CDR3 comprises 13 residues. The CDR3 DNA reads as TGTGCCAGCAGCTTGAGGAGAGGAGAAGAGCAGTACTTC. This encodes CASSLRRGEEQYF. The full variable domain, in which reference TRBV5-6 and TRBJ2-7 provide the parts outside the CDR3, is DAGVTQSPTHLIKTRGQQVTLRCSPKSGHDTVSWYQQALGQGPQFIFQYYEEEERQRGNFPDRFSGHQFPNYSSELNVNALLLGDSALYLCASSLRRGEEQYFGPGTRLTVT.

In DNA form, the CDR3 reads TGTGCCAGCAGCGGGGGGGTGAACACCGGGGAGCTGTTTTTT. This codes for CASSGGVNTGELFF. The V gene is TRBV6-5, the J gene TRBJ2-2, with TRBD2 matching 8 bases. The V gene end was trimmed by 6 bases and the J gene end by 1 base; junction bases not matched to a gene: 1. This CDR3 spans 14 amino acids. Germline CDR1 MNHEY, CDR2 SVGAGI.